This T cell receptor (beta chain) stems from a study of Ad26.COV2.S vaccination and SARS-CoV-2 variants. Regarding the study as a whole: Post-vaccination breadth of spike-specific CD8+ and CD4+ T cell responses was reportedly substantial.

There are 15 residues in the CDR3. V was pared by 0 bases and J by 7 bases, with 13 bases between. The V gene's germline CDR1 is LGHDT and CDR2 YNNKEL (reference sequence). A note on this clone: Its antigen is unidentified.

Profiled with immunoSEQ multiplex PCR; TCRdb holds only in-frame clones, not every one. The sample carries about 350,000 clones, just over 90% recorded once. The chain uses TRBV3-1 (or the pseudogene TRBV3-2) and TRBJ2-1; D call uncertain. The receptor's source is a human donor who had recovered from COVID-19. The source material was peripheral blood, sampled after recovery from COVID-19. The CDR3 bases are TGTGCCAGCAGCCAAGATTTACCTGGCTGGAATGAGCAGTTCTTC. Its translation is CASSQDLPGWNEQFF.